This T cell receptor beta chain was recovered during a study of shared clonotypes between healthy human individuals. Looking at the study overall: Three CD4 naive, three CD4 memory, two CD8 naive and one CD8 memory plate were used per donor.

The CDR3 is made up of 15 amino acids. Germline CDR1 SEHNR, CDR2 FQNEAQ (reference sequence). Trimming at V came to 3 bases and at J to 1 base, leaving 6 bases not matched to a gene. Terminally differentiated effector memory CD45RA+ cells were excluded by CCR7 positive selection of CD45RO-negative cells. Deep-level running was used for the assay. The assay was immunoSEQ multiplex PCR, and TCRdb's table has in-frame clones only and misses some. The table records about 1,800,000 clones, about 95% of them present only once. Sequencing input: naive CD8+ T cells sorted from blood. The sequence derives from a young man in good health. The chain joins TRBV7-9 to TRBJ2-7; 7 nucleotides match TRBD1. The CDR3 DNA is TGTGCCAGCAGCTTTCTCGGGACAGCATCCTACGAGCAGTACTTC. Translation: CASSFLGTASYEQYF.